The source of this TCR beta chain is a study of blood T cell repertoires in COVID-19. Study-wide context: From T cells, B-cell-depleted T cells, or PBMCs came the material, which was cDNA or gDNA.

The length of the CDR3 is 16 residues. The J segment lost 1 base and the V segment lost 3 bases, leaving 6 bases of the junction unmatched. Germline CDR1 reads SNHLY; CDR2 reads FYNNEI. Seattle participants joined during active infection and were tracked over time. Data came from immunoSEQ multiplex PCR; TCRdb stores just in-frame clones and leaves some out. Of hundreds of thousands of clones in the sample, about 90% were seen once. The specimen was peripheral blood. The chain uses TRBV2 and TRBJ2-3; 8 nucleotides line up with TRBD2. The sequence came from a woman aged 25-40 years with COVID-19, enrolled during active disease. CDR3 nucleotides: TGTGCCAGCAGTGAGGAGGCGGGAGGTGGCACAGATACGCAGTATTTT. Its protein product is CASSEEAGGGTDTQYF.